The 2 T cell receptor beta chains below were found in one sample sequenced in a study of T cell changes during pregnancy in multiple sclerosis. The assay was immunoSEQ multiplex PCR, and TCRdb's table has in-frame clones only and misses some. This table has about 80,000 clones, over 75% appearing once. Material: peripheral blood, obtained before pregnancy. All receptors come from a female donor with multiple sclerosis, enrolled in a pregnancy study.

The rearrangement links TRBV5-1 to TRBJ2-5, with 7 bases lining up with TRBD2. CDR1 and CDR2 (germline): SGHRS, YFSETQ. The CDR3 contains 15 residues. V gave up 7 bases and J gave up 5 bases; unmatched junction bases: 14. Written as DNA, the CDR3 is TGCGCCAGCCTATCGGGGGGAACGGCGCGGGAGACCCAGTACTTC. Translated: CASLSGGTARETQYF.

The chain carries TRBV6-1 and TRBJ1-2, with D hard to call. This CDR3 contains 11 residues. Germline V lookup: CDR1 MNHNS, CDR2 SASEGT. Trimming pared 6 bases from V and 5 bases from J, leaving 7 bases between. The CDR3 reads CASRIQYGYTF. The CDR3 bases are TGTGCCAGCAGAATACAGTATGGCTACACCTTC.